A single TCR beta chain is shown here with its context. Its target is unknown. Some clones are missing from TCRdb's copy, which holds only in-frame ones; the method was immunoSEQ multiplex PCR. The table records about 110,000 clones, roughly 88% of them present only once. The data belong to a study of cytomegalovirus exposure and HLA in healthy donors. Overall study context: The same platform used for the 650 to 850 first-cohort repertoires was also used for the roughly 120 validation repertoires, as a later analysis reported.

Whole-study findings and limits: Cytomegalovirus status was reportedly diagnosed by the classifier with high specificity and sensitivity.

Trimming left V 0 bases short and J 6 bases short, with 9 bases between. The CDR3 spans 14 residues. Germline V lookup: CDR1 MNHEY, CDR2 SVGAGI. The sequenced sample was PBMCs. This receptor was identified in a woman younger than 35 in good health and CMV-seronegative. This chain links TRBV6-5 with TRBJ1-5; TRBD1 might be the D (6 bases). The CDR3 loop reads CASSYSGAGQPQHF. CDR3 DNA sequence: TGTGCCAGCAGTTACTCGGGGGCCGGTCAGCCCCAGCATTTT.